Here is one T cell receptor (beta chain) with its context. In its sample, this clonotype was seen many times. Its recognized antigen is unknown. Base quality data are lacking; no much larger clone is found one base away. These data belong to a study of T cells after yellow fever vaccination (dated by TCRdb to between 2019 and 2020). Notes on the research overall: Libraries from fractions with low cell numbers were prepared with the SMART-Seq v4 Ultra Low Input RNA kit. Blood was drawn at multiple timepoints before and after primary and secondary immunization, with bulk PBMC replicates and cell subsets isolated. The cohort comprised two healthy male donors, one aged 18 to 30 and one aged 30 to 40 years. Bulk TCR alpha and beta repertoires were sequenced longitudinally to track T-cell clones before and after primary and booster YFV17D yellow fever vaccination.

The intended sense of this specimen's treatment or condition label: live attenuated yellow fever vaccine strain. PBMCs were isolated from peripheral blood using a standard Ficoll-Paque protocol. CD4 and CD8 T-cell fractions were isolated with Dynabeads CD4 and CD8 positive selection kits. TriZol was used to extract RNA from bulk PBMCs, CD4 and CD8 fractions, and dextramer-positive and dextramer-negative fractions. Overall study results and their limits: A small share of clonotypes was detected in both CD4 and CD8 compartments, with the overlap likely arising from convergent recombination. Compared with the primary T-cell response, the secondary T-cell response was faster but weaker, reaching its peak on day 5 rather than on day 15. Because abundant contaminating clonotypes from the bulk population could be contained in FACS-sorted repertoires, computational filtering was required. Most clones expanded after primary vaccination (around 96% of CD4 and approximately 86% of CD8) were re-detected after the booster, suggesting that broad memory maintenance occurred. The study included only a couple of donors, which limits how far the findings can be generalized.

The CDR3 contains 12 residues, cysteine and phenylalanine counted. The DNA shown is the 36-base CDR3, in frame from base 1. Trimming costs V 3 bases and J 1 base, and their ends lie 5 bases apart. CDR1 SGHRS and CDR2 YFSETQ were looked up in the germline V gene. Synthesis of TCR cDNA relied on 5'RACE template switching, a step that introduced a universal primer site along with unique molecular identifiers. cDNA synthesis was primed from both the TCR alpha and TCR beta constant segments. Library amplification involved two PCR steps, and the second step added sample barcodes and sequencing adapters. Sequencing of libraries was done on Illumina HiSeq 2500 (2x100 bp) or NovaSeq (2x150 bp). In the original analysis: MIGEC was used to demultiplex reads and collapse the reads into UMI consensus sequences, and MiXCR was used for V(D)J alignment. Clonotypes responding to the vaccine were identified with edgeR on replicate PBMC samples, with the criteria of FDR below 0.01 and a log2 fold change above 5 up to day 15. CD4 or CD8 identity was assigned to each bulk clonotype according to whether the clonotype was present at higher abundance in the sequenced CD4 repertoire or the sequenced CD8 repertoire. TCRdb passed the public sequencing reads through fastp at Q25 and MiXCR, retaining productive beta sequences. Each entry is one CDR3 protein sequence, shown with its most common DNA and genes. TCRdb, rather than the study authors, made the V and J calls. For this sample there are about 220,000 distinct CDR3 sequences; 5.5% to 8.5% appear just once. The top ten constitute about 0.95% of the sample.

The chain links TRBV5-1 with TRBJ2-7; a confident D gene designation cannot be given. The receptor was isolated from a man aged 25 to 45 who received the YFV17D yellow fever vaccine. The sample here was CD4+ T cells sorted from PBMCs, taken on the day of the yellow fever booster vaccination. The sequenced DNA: TGCGCCAGCAGCTCGTCTTCCTACGAGCAGTACTTC. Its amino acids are CASSSSSYEQYF.